This TCR beta chain was sequenced for a study of blood T cell repertoires in COVID-19. About the study: The origin of the acute and convalescent COVID-19 samples was the United States, Italy and Spain. T cells, B-cell-depleted T cells, or PBMCs provided the cDNA or gDNA that served as material.

Authors' processing steps: Estimation of nucleated cell counts was performed using reference gene primer amplification. Measured with immunoSEQ multiplex PCR; TCRdb has only the in-frame clones, and not every one. The DNA was the basis for D and trimming; V, J and clone size are from that table. The sample carries over 150,000 clones, approximately 84% recorded once. The V segment lost 1 base and the J segment 5 bases; nucleotides outside the gene matches: 4. Germline assignment: CDR1 SEHNR and CDR2 FQNEAQ (reference sequence). This CDR3 region has 17 residues. This rearrangement joins TRBV7-9 to TRBJ2-3, with TRBD2 matching over 15 bases. Sequenced material: peripheral blood. The sequence was obtained from a human donor with acute or convalescent COVID-19. The donor label of this sample is uncertain. The CDR3, as DNA: TGTGCCAGCAGCTTAGTCAAGGGACTAGCGGGAGGAGATACGCAGTATTTT. It codes for CASSLVKGLAGGDTQYF.